This TCR beta chain was identified during a study of human T cells and chemical hapten exposure. Study in general: The sensitizer, 2% DPC, was used on around 2 cm by around 2 cm of upper inner arm skin. Patch tests applied 0.01% DPC to the upper back, read at 6 days.

Time point: patch test 2, 6 weeks after DPC sensitization. Treatment here: therapeutic diphenylcyclopropenone sensitization with weekly scalp DPC. This CDR3 contains 17 residues. Unique molecular identifiers were attached to individual cDNA molecules within the library. Per the original data handling: The number of TCRs in each sample had a median of approximately 90,000 and spanned roughly 23,224 to 700,000. TCRdb independently ran MiXCR on the RACE reads; one entry per CDR3 protein. The V and J calls come from TCRdb's annotation, not from the publication. Of 100,000 or so distinct CDR3 sequences listed, 8% to 13% were seen once; the top ten hold around 2.2%.

Sequencing used whole blood, obtained in connection with sensitization to the hapten diphenylcyclopropenone (DPC). The V call is TRBV21-1, the J call TRBJ2-7; TRBD1, the D gene given by the table, was not confirmed from the DNA. TRBV21-1 represents a pseudogene. This TCR was recovered from a man aged 35-49 years with alopecia areata. Some clones in this sample may be carry-over from other donors' samples. The CDR3 nucleotides are TGTGCCAGCAGCAAAGCGCTTTGTAAGGGGGCAGGGAGCGAGCAGTACGTC. It is translated as CASSKALCKGAGSEQYV.